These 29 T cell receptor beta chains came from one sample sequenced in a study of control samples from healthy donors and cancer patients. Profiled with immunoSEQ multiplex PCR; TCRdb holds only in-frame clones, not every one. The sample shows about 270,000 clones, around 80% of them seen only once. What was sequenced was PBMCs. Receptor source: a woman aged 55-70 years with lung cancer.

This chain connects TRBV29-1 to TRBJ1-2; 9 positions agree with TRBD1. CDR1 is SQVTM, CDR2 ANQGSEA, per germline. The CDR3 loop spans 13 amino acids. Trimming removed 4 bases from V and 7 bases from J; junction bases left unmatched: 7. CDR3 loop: CSVATGGSGGYTF. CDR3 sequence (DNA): TGCAGCGTTGCGACAGGGGGATCAGGTGGCTACACCTTC. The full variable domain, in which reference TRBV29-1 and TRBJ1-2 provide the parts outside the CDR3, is SAVISQKPSRDICQRGTSLTIQCQVDSQVTMMFWYRQQPGQSLTLIATANQGSEATYESGFVIDKFPISRPNLTFSTLTVSNMSPEDSSIYLCSVATGGSGGYTFGSGTRLTVV.

CDR3 protein: CASSLSGWGFAYNEQFF. The CDR3 coding sequence is TGTGCCAGCAGCCTAAGCGGTTGGGGGTTCGCCTACAATGAGCAGTTCTTC. This sequence joins TRBV11-3 and TRBJ2-1; D could derive from TRBD1 or TRBD2 (5 bases each). The CDR3 runs 17 residues. V was trimmed by 5 bases and J by 2 bases, leaving 19 bases between them. From germline, CDR1 is SGHNT and CDR2 YENEEA.

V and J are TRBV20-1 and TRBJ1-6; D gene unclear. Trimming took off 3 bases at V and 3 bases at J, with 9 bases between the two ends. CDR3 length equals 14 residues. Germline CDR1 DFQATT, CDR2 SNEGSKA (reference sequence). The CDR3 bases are TGCAGTGCTAGTAACCGCGGCTATAATTCACCCCTCCACTTT. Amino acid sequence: CSASNRGYNSPLHF.

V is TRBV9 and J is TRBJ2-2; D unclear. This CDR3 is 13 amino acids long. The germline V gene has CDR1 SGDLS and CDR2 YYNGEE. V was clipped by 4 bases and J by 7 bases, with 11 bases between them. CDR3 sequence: CASSLSRFGELFF. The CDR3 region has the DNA TGTGCCAGCAGCCTCTCCCGGTTCGGGGAGCTGTTTTTT. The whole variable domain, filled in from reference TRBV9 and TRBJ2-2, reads DSGVTQTPKHLITATGQRVTLRCSPRSGDLSVYWYQQSLDQGLQFLIQYYNGEERAKGNILERFSAQQFPDLHSELNLSSLELGDSALYFCASSLSRFGELFFGEGSRLTVL.

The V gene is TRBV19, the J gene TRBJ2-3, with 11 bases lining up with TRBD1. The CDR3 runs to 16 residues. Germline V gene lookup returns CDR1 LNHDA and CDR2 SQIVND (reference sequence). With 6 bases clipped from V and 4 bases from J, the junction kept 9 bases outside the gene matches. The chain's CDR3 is CASSGPGQGDPDTQYF. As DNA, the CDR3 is TGTGCCAGTAGCGGCCCGGGACAGGGGGATCCAGATACGCAGTATTTT.

The chain's CDR3 is CASGFPGTNTEAFF. CDR3 coding DNA: TGTGCCAGCGGCTTTCCGGGGACGAACACTGAAGCTTTCTTT. V usage is TRBV2 and J usage is TRBJ1-1, with D possibly TRBD1 on 5 matching bases. The CDR3 sequence is 14 residues long. Trimming took 8 bases from V and 1 from J, leaving 14 bases between them. Germline CDR1 SNHLY, CDR2 FYNNEI.

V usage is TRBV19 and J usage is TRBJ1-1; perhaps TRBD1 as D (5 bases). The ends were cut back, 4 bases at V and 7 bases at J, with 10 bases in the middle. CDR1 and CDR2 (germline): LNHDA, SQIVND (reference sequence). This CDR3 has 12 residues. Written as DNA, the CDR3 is TGTGCCAGTAGTAATGAGGGGCGTGAAGCTTTCTTT. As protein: CASSNEGREAFF.

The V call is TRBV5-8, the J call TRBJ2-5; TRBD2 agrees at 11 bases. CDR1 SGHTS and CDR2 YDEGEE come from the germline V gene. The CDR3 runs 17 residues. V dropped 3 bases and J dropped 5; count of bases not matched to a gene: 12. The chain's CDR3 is CASSSSLAGAKGETQYF. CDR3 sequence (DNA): TGTGCCAGCAGCTCCTCACTAGCGGGGGCCAAGGGGGAGACCCAGTACTTC.

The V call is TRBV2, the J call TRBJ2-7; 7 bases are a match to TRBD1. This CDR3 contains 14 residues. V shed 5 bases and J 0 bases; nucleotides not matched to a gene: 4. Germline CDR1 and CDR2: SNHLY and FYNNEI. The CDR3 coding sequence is TGTGCCAGCAGTTTGGGACAGCTCTCCTACGAGCAGTACTTC. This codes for CASSLGQLSYEQYF.

The CDR3 nucleotides read TGCGCCAGCAGCTTGGACAGGTCTTTCTCCTACAATGAGCAGTTCTTC. As protein: CASSLDRSFSYNEQFF. The chain has TRBV5-1 and TRBJ2-1; D possibly corresponds to TRBD1 (5 bases). V lost 0 bases and J lost 0, with 10 bases in between. CDR3 length: 16 residues. CDR1 and CDR2 from the germline V gene are SGHRS and YFSETQ.

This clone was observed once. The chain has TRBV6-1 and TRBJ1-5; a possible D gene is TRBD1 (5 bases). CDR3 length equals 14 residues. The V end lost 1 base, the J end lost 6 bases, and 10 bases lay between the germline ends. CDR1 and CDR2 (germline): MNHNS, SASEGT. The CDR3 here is CASSEVQASQPQHF. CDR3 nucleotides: TGTGCCAGCAGTGAAGTACAGGCCTCTCAGCCCCAGCATTTT.

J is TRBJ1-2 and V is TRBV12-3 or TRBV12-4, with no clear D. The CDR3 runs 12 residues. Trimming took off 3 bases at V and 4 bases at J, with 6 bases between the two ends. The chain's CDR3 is CASSFGFYGYTF. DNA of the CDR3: TGTGCCAGCAGTTTCGGATTCTATGGCTACACCTTC.

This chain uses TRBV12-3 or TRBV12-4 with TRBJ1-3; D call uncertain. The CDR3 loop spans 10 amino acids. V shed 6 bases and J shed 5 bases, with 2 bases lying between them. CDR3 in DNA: TGTGCCAGCAGCCGAAACACCATATATTTT. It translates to CASSRNTIYF.

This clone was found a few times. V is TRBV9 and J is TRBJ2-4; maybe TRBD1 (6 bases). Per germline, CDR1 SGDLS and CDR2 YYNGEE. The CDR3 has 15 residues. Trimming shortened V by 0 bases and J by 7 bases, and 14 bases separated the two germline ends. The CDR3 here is CASSVGGRGVNIQYF. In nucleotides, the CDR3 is TGTGCCAGCAGCGTAGGGGGCAGGGGAGTGAACATTCAGTACTTC.

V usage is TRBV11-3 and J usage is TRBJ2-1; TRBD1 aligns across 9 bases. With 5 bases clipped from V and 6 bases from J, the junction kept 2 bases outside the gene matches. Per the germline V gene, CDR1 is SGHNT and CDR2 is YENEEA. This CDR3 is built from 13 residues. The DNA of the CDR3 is TGTGCCAGCAGCAGGACAGGGGTCAATGAGCAGTTCTTC. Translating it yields CASSRTGVNEQFF.

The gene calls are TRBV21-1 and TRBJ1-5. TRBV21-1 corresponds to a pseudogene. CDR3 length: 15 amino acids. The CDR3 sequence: CASSFHNYSNQPQHF. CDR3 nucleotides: TGTGCCAGCAGTTTTCATAATTATAGCAATCAGCCCCAGCATTTT.

In nucleotides, the CDR3 is TGTGCCAGCAGTTTCGCTAGCTCCTACGAGCAGTACTTC. Translated, it gives CASSFASSYEQYF. V gene TRBV27 combines with J gene TRBJ2-7, with no clear D. V was cut by 3 bases and J by 0 bases, with 6 bases left in between. Looked up from germline, CDR1 is MNHEY and CDR2 is SMNVEV (reference sequence). CDR3 length: 13 amino acids.

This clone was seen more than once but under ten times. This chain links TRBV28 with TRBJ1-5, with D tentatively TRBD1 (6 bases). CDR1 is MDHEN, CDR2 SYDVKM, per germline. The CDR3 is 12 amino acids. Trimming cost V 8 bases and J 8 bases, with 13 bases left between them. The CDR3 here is CASATGRKPQHF. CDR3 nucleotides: TGTGCCAGCGCAACAGGGAGAAAGCCCCAGCATTTT.

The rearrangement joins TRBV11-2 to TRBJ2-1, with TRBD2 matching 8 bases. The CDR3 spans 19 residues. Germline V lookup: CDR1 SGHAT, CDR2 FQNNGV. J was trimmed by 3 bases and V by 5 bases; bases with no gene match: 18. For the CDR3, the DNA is TGTGCCAGCAGCGTGGGGACTAGTTCTCTGGACTACGGCTACAATGAGCAGTTCTTC. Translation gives CASSVGTSSLDYGYNEQFF.

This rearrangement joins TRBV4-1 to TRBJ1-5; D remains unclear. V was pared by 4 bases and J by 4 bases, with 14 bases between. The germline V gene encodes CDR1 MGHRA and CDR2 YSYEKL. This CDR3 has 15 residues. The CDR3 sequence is CASSPGPTLNQPQHF. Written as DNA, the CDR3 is TGCGCCAGCAGCCCCGGACCTACCCTGAATCAGCCCCAGCATTTT.

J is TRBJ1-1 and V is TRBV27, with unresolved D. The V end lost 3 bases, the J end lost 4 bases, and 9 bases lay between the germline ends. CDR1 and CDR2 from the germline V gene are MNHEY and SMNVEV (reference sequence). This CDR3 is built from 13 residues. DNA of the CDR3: TGTGCCAGCAGTTTGGGGTTGAGCACTGAAGCTTTCTTT. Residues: CASSLGLSTEAFF.

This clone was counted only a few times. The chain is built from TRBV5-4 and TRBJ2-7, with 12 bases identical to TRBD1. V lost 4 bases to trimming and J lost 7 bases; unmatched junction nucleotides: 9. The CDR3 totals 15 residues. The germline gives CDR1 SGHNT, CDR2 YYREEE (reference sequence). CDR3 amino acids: CASSGLGQGAGEQYF. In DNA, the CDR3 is TGTGCCAGCAGCGGATTGGGACAGGGGGCAGGGGAGCAGTACTTC.

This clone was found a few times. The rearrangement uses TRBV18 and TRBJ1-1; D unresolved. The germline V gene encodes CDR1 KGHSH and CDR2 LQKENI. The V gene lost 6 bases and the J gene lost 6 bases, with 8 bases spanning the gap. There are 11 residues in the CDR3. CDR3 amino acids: CASSGIAEAFF. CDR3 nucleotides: TGTGCCAGCTCCGGGATCGCTGAAGCTTTCTTT.

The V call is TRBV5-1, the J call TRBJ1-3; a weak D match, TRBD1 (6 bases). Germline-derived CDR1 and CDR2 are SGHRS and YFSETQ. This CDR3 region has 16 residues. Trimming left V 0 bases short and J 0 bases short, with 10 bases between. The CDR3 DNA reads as TGCGCCAGCAGCTTGGAAGGGGGAAGCTCTGGAAACACCATATATTTT. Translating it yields CASSLEGGSSGNTIYF.

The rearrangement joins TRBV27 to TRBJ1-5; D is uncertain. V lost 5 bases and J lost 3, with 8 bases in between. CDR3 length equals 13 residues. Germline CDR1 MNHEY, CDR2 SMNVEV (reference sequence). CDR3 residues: CASSPMYNQPQHF. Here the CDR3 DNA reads TGTGCCAGCAGTCCAATGTACAATCAGCCCCAGCATTTT.

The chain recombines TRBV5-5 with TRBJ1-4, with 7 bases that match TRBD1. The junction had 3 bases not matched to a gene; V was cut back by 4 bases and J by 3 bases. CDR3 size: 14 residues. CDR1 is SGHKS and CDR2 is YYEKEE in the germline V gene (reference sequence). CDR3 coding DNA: TGTGCCAGCAGCAGGGGGCGAGCTAATGAAAAACTGTTTTTT. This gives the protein CASSRGRANEKLFF.

CDR3 protein: CSAGTGYNEQFF. For the CDR3, the DNA is TGCAGCGCCGGGACAGGCTACAATGAGCAGTTCTTC. The chain is built from TRBV29-1 and TRBJ2-1; TRBD1 matches at 8 bases. Germline assignment: CDR1 SQVTM and CDR2 ANQGSEA. V lost 7 bases to trimming and J lost 3 bases; unmatched junction nucleotides: 2. This CDR3 is 12 amino acids long.

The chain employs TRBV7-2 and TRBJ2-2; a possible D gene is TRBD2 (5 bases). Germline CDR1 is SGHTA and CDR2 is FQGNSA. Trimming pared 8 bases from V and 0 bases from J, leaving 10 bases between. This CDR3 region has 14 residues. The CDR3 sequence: CASLGLSNTGELFF. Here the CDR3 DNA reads TGTGCCAGCCTCGGACTGTCGAACACCGGGGAGCTGTTTTTT. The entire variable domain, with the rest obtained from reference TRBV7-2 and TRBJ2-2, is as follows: GAGVSQSPSNKVTEKGKDVELRCDPISGHTALYWYRQSLGQGLEFLIYFQGNSAPDKSGLPSDRFSAERTGGSVSTLTIQRTQQEDSAVYLCASLGLSNTGELFFGEGSRLTVL.

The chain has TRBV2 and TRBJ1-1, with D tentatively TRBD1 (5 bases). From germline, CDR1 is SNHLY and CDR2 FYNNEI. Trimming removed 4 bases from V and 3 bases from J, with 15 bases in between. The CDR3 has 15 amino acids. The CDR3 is CASSVTGQGHTEAFF. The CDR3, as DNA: TGTGCCAGCAGTGTAACGGGGCAGGGACACACTGAAGCTTTCTTT.